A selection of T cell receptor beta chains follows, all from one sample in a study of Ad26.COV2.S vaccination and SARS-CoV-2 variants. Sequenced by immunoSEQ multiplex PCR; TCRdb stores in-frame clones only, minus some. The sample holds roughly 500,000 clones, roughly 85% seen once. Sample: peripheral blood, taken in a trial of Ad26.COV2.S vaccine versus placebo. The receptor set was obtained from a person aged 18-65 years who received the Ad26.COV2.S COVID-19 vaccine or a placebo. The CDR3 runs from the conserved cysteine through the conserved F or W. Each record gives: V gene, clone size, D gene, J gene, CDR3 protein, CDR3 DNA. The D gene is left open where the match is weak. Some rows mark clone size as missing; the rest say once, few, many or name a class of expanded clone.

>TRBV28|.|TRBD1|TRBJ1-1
CASREQGGRTEAFF
TGTGCCAGCAGGGAACAGGGGGGGCGTACTGAAGCTTTCTTT
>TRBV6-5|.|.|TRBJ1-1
CASARNTEAFF
TGTGCCAGTGCGAGGAACACTGAAGCTTTCTTT
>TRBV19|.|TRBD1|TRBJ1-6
CASSIVQGTGVSPLHF
TGTGCCAGTAGTATCGTTCAGGGGACAGGGGTTTCACCCCTCCACTTT
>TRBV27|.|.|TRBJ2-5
CASSLSGRTYQETQYF
TGTGCCAGCAGTTTATCGGGCAGGACTTACCAAGAGACCCAGTACTTC
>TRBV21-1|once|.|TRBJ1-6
CASSTNLSRSGFSPLHF
TGTGCCAGCAGCACAAACTTGAGTCGGTCGGGATTTTCACCCCTCCACTTT
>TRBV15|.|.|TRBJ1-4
CATSPRQERGEKLFF
TGTGCCACCAGCCCCAGACAGGAGAGGGGTGAAAAACTGTTTTTT
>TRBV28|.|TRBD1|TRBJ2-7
CASSLTGGTGRPYEQYF
TGTGCCAGCAGTTTAACCGGAGGGACAGGAAGACCCTACGAGCAGTACTTC
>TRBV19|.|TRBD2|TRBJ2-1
CASSILRTSGFNEQFF
TGTGCCAGTAGTATACTGCGGACTAGCGGGTTTAATGAGCAGTTCTTC
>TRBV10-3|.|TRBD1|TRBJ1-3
CAIVGNRGFGNTIYF
TGTGCCATCGTCGGGAACAGGGGGTTTGGAAACACCATATATTTT
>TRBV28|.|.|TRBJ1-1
CASSSLGEGTEAFF
TGTGCCAGCAGCTCGCTCGGTGAGGGCACTGAAGCTTTCTTT
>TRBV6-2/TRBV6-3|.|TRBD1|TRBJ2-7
CASSPWTGIVYEQYF
TGTGCCAGCAGTCCCTGGACAGGGATTGTCTACGAGCAGTACTTC
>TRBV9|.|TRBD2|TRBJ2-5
CASSRGSGSLGETQYF
TGTGCCAGCAGTCGGGGTAGCGGGAGTTTGGGAGAGACCCAGTACTTC
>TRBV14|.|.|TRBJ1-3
CASSQEAHWASGNTIYF
TGTGCCAGCAGCCAAGAGGCCCACTGGGCTTCTGGAAACACCATATATTTT
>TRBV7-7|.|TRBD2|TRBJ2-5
CASSPGTRDQSTQYF
TGTGCTAGCAGCCCCGGGACTAGGGACCAGTCGACCCAGTACTTC
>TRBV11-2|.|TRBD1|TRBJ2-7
CASSFGQGTYEQYF
TGTGCCAGCAGCTTCGGACAGGGGACCTACGAGCAGTACTTC
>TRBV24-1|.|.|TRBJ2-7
CATSDSPGQGEQYF
TGTGCCACCAGTGATTCCCCGGGACAAGGGGAGCAGTACTTC
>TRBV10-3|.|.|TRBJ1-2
CAISDSREGFGGYTF
TGTGCCATCAGTGACTCCCGCGAGGGGTTTGGCGGCTACACCTTC
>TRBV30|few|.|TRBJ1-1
CAWSLIRGGNTEAFF
TGTGCCTGGAGTTTGATCCGGGGGGGGAACACTGAAGCTTTCTTT
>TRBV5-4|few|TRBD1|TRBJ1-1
CASSKVTGETEAFF
TGTGCCAGCAGCAAAGTCACAGGGGAAACTGAAGCTTTCTTT
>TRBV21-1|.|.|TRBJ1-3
CASSKVERQGGNTIYF
TGTGCCAGCAGCAAAGTGGAGAGGCAAGGCGGAAACACCATATATTTT
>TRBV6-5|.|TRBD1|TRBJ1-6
CATEGQGLSPLHF
TGTGCCACTGAAGGACAGGGACTGTCACCCCTCCACTTT
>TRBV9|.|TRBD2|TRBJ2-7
CASSASGTSGSYEQYF
TGTGCCAGCAGCGCCTCCGGGACTAGCGGGAGTTACGAGCAGTACTTC
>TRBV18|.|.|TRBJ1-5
CASSPLDLGQPQHF
TGTGCCAGCTCACCACTTGATTTAGGTCAGCCCCAGCATTTT
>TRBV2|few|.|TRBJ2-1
CAIVGAYNEQFF
TGTGCCATCGTGGGGGCCTACAATGAGCAGTTCTTC
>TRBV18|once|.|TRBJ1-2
CASSPTPTGANGYTF
TGTGCCAGCTCACCCACCCCGACAGGAGCCAATGGCTACACCTTC
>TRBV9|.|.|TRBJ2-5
CASSVGQARETQYF
TGTGCCAGCAGCGTAGGCCAAGCCAGGGAGACCCAGTACTTC
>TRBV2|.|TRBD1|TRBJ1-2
CASSEGQGSHGYTF
TGTGCCAGCAGTGAAGGACAGGGAAGCCATGGCTACACCTTC
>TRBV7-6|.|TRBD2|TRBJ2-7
CASSFYGASGLTEQYF
TGTGCCAGCAGCTTCTATGGGGCTAGCGGGTTAACCGAGCAGTACTTC
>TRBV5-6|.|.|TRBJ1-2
CASSIEPGTIGYTF
TGTGCCAGCAGCATAGAGCCCGGGACGATCGGCTACACCTTC
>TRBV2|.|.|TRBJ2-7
CASSEVVLTYEQYF
TGTGCCAGCAGTGAAGTGGTCCTGACCTACGAGCAGTACTTC
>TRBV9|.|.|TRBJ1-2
CASSVGDHLYGYTF
TGTGCCAGCAGCGTAGGGGACCACCTCTATGGCTACACCTTC
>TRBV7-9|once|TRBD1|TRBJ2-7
CASSRRTGGRDEQYF
TGTGCCAGCAGCCGAAGGACAGGGGGCAGGGACGAGCAGTACTTC
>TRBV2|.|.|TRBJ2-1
CASNPEQFF
TGTGCCAGCAATCCTGAGCAGTTCTTC
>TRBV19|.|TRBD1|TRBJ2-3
CASGGLGTGISDTQYF
TGTGCCAGTGGGGGCCTCGGGACAGGGATTTCAGATACGCAGTATTTT
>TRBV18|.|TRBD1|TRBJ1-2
CASSPRGLGDYGYTF
TGTGCCAGCTCACCCAGGGGGCTGGGTGACTATGGCTACACCTTC
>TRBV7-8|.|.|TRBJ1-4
CASSHYREPNEKLFF
TGTGCCAGCAGCCACTACAGGGAACCCAATGAAAAACTGTTTTTT
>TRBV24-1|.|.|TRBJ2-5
CATSDGVGARETQYF
TGTGCCACCAGTGATGGTGTGGGGGCTAGGGAGACCCAGTACTTC
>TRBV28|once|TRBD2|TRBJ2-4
CASSPPGGRSVFAKNIQYF
TGTGCCAGCAGTCCCCCGGGGGGGCGCAGTGTGTTCGCCAAAAACATTCAGTACTTC
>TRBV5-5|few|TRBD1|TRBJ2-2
CASSRTGGTGELFF
TGTGCCAGCAGCAGGACAGGGGGCACCGGGGAGCTGTTTTTT
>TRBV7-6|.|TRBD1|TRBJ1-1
CASSSTGVGTEAFF
TGTGCCAGCAGCTCGACAGGGGTTGGCACTGAAGCTTTCTTT
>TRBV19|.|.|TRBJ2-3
CASSLLGDTQYF
TGTGCCAGTAGCCTACTGGGAGATACGCAGTATTTT
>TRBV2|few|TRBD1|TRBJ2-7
CASRSTGGPYEQYF
TGTGCCAGCAGGAGTACAGGGGGCCCCTACGAGCAGTACTTC
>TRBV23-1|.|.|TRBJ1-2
CASGRQSRGYGYTF
TGCGCCAGCGGGCGACAGAGCAGAGGCTATGGCTACACCTTC
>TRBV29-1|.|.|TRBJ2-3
CSVGGNVPDTQYF
TGCAGCGTTGGGGGTAACGTCCCAGATACGCAGTATTTT
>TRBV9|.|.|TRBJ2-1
CASSPNGGAQFF
TGTGCCAGCAGCCCCAATGGTGGCGCGCAGTTCTTC
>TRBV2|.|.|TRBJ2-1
CASSDAPRREQFF
TGTGCCAGCAGTGACGCCCCCCGTAGGGAGCAGTTCTTC
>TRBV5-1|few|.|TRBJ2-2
CASSLYQNTGELFF
TGCGCCAGCAGCTTGTATCAGAACACCGGGGAGCTGTTTTTT
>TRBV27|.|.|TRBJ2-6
CASSLISGANVLTF
TGTGCCAGCAGTTTAATCTCTGGGGCCAACGTCCTGACTTTC
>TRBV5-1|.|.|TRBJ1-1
CASSTPGGTTEAFF
TGCGCCAGCAGCACGCCGGGCGGGACCACTGAAGCTTTCTTT
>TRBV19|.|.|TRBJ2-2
CASRTALNTGELFF
TGTGCCAGCAGAACGGCCCTGAACACCGGGGAGCTGTTTTTT
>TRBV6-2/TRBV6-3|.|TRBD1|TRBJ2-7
CASSHRLDRGNENF
TGTGCCAGCAGTCACCGTCTGGACAGGGGCAACGAGAACTTC
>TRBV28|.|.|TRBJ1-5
CASSPYDGTINQPQHF
TGTGCCAGCAGCCCCTATGATGGGACAATCAATCAGCCCCAGCATTTT
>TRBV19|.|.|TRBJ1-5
CASSAQGSGQPQHF
TGTGCCAGTAGTGCACAGGGATCAGGGCAGCCCCAGCATTTT
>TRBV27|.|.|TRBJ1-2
CASSYGGRDYGYTF
TGTGCCAGCAGTTACGGGGGTAGGGACTATGGCTACACCTTC